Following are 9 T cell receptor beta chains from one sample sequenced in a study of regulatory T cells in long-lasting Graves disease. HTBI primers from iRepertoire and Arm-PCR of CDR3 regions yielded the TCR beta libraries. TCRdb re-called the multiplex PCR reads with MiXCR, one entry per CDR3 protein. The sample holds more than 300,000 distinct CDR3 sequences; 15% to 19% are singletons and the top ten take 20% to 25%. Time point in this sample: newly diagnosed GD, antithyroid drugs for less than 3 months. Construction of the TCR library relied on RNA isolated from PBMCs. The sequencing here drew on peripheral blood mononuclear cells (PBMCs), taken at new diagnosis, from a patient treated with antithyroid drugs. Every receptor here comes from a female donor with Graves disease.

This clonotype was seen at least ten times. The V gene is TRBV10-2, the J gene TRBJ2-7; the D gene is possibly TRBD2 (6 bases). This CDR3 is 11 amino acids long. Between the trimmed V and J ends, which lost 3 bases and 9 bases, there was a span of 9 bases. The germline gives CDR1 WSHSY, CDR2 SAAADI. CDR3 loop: CASSDGGWQYF. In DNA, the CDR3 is TGCGCCAGCAGTGACGGGGGTTGGCAGTACTTC.

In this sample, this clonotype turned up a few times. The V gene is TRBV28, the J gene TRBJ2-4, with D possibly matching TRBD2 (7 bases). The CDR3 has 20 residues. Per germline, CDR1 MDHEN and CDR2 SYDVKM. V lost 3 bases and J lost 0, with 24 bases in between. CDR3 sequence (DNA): TGTGCCAGCAGTTTTGAAGGGGGAGGGAAAAAAACCTTAGCCAAAAACATTCAGTACTTC. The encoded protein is CASSFEGGGKKTLAKNIQYF.

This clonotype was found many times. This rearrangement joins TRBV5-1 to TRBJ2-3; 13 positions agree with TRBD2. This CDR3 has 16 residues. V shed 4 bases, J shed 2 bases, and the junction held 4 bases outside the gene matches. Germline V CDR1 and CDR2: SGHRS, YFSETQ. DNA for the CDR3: TGCGCCAGCAGCGGCGGACTAGCGGGAGACACAGATACGCAGTATTTT. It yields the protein CASSGGLAGDTDTQYF.

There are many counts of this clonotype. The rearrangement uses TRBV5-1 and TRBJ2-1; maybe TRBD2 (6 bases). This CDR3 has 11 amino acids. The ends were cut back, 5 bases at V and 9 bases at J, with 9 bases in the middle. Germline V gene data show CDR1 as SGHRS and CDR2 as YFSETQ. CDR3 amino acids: CASSSGVEQFF. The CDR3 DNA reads TGCGCCAGCAGTTCGGGGGTTGAGCAGTTCTTC.

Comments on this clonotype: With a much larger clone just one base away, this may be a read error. CDR3 DNA: TGTGCCAGCAGCCCGGACAGTACCAATCAGCTCCAGCATTTT. It specifies CASSPDSTNQLQHF. The chain uses TRBV5-5 and TRBJ1-5; TRBD1 might be the D (6 bases). CDR3 size: 14 residues. CDR1 is SGHKS, CDR2 YYEKEE, per germline (reference sequence).

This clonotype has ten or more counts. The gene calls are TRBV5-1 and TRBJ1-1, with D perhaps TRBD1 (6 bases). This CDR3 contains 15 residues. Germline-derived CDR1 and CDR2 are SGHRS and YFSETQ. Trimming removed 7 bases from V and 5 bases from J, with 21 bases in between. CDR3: CASGLKGGTRTEAFF. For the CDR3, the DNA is TGCGCCAGCGGCCTTAAAGGGGGGACTAGGACTGAAGCTTTCTTT.

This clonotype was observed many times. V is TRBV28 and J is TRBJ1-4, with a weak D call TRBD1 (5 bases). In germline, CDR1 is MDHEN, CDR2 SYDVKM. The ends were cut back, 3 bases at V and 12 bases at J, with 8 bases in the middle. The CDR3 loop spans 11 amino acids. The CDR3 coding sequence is TGTGCCAGCAGTTTGGGGACCCAACTGTTTTTT. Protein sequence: CASSLGTQLFF. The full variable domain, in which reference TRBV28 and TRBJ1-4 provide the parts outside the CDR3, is DVKVTQSSRYLVKRTGEKVFLECVQDMDHENMFWYRQDPGLGLRLIYFSYDVKMKEKGDIPEGYSVSREKKERFSLILESASTNQTSMYLCASSLGTQLFFGSGTQLSVL.

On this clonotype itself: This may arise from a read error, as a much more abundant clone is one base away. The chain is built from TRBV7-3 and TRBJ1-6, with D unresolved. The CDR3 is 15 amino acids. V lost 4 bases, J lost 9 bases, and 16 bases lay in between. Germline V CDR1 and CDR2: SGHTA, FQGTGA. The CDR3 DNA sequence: TGTGCCAGCAGCTCCAGTTCTGGGGATATTTCACCCCTCCACTTT. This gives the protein CASSSSSGDISPLHF. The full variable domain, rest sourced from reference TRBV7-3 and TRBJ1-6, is GAGVSQTPSNKVTEKGKYVELRCDPISGHTALYWYRQSLGQGPEFLIYFQGTGAADDSGLPNDRFFAVRPEGSVSTLKIQRTERGDSAVYLCASSSSSGDISPLHFGNGTRLTVT.

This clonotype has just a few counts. The CDR3 nucleotides read TGTGCCAGCAGTTATATCGGGGGGGCCTGGGAGACCCAGTACTTC. This encodes CASSYIGGAWETQYF. V gene TRBV6-9 combines with J gene TRBJ2-5; the match to TRBD2 covers 8 bases. This CDR3 spans 15 amino acids. Germline loops: CDR1 MNHGY, CDR2 SVAAGI. V gave up 2 bases and J gave up 5 bases; unmatched junction bases: 7.